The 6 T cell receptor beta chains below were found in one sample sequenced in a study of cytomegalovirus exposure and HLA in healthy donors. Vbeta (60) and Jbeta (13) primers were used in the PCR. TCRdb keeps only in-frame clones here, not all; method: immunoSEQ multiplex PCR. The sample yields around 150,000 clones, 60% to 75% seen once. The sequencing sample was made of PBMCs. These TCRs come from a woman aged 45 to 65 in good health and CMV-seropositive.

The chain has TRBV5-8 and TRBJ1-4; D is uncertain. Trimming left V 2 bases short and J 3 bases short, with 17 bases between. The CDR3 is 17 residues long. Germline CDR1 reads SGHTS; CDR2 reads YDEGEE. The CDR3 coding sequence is TGTGCCAGCAGCTTCCTAGTCCCTTCGGTCCCTAATGAAAAACTGTTTTTT. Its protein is CASSFLVPSVPNEKLFF.

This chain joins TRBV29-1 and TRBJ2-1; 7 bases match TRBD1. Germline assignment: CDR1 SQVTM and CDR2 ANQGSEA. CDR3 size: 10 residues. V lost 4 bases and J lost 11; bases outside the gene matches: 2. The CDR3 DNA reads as TGCAGCGTTGGGGACAGACAGCAGTTCTTC. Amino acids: CSVGDRQQFF.

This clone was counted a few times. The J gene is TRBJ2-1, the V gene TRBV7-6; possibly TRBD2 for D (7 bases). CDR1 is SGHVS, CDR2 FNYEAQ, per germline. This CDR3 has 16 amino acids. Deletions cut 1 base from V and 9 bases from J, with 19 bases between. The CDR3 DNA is TGTGCCAGCAGCTTAGTGGGGGGGGGCGTCACGGGTGAGCAGTTCTTC. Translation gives CASSLVGGGVTGEQFF.

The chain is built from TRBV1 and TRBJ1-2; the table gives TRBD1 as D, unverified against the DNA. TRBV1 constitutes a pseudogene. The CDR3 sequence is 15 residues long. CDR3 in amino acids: CTSSQFLTGEYGYTF. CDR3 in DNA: TGCACCAGCAGCCAATTTCTGACAGGGGAATATGGCTACACCTTC.

The CDR3: CASSQEKGVNNSPLHF. The CDR3 bases are TGTGCCAGCAGCCAAGAAAAGGGAGTGAATAATTCACCCCTCCACTTT. V usage is TRBV4-2 and J usage is TRBJ1-6; no clear D. V was trimmed by 0 bases and J by 5 bases, leaving 11 bases between them. Germline CDR1 and CDR2: LGHNA and YNFKEQ. This CDR3 comprises 16 residues.

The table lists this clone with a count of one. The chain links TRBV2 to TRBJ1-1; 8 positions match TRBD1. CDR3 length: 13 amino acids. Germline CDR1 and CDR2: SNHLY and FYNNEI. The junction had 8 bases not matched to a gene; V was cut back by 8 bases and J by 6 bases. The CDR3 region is CASSGGPSSEAFF. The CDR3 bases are TGTGCCAGCTCAGGGGGCCCCAGCTCTGAAGCTTTCTTT.